The present entry profiles one T cell receptor beta chain with its context. The sample originates from a study of blood T cells in healthy people across ages. Trimming took 2 bases from V and 6 from J; bases not matched to a gene: 7. Germline loops: CDR1 SGHTA, CDR2 FQGTGA. The CDR3 covers 15 residues. The authors ran a second PCR of roughly 6 to 12 cycles using a sample-barcoded 5' primer and a J-beta primer mix. Via MiXCR, TCRdb re-called the 5' RACE reads, giving one row per CDR3 protein. The sample has roughly 1,500,000 distinct CDR3 sequences, 35% to 45% seen once. The V and J genes are TRBV7-3 and TRBJ2-3; 8 nucleotides align to TRBD2. The sequence was collected from a woman aged 18-29 years in good health. Material for sequencing was blood. CDR3 in amino acids: CASSLLGGGRDTQYF. CDR3 coding DNA: TGTGCCAGCAGCTTACTCGGCGGGGGGCGGGATACGCAGTATTTT.